The 2 T cell receptor beta chains below come from one sample, sequenced in a study of cytomegalovirus exposure and HLA in healthy donors. Only in-frame clones appear in the TCRdb table, and some are missing; sequencing was by immunoSEQ multiplex PCR. Among fewer than 90,000 clones listed, about 96% were seen once. Sequencing used PBMCs. All receptors derive from a man between 18 and 29 years old in good health and CMV-seropositive.

The chain links TRBV27 to TRBJ1-1, with D uncertain. CDR3 length: 15 residues. Looked up from germline, CDR1 is MNHEY and CDR2 is SMNVEV (reference sequence). V was cut by 7 bases and J by 1 base, with 16 bases left in between. Here the CDR3 reads CASTPREGWNTEAFF. The CDR3 DNA reads TGTGCCAGCACCCCACGCGAGGGCTGGAACACTGAAGCTTTCTTT.

The chain combines TRBV27 with TRBJ1-2; 10 bases agree with TRBD1. The CDR3 covers 14 residues. Losses at the gene ends were 6 bases for V and 3 bases for J; bases not matched to a gene: 4. Germline loops: CDR1 MNHEY, CDR2 SMNVEV (reference sequence). The CDR3 reads CASSRGQGHYGYTF. The CDR3 DNA is TGTGCCAGCAGCCGGGGACAGGGGCACTATGGCTACACCTTC.